The next 10 T cell receptor beta chains were all read from a single sample in a study of blood T cell repertoires in COVID-19. Using immunoSEQ multiplex PCR, the repertoire was profiled, and TCRdb retains in-frame clones only, with some absent. The sample carries about 210,000 clones, approximately 88% recorded once. Sequencing used PBMCs or T cells enriched from blood (not recorded which). The receptors were sampled from a man between 18 and 29 years old with acute COVID-19.

J is TRBJ1-5 and V is TRBV6-2 or TRBV6-3; 8 nucleotides match TRBD1. This CDR3 comprises 17 residues. Trimming removed 6 bases from V and 1 base from J; junction bases left unmatched: 11. Germline V gene sequence: CDR1 MNHEY, CDR2 SVGEGT. Written as DNA, the CDR3 is TGTGCCAGCAGCCGGACAGGGTCCGCGGTCAGCAATCAGCCCCAGCATTTT. Protein sequence: CASSRTGSAVSNQPQHF.

The rearrangement uses TRBV28 and TRBJ1-3; maybe TRBD1 (6 bases). Per the germline V gene, CDR1 is MDHEN and CDR2 is SYDVKM. The CDR3 is 20 amino acids. The V end was cut by 3 bases, the J end by 0 bases, with 24 bases between. This CDR3 is CASSLGYAWGQHHSGNTIYF. CDR3 sequence (DNA): TGTGCCAGCAGTTTGGGTTACGCCTGGGGACAACACCACTCTGGAAACACCATATATTTT.

CDR3 nucleotides: TGTGCCAGCAGTTCCGCGGACAGGGGTACCTACGAGCAGTACTTC. Residues: CASSSADRGTYEQYF. V is TRBV28 and J is TRBJ2-7, with TRBD1 matching over 9 bases. Trimming at V came to 4 bases and at J to 2 bases, leaving 6 bases not matched to a gene. There are 15 residues in the CDR3. Germline values: CDR1 MDHEN, CDR2 SYDVKM.

The chain joins TRBV11-3 to TRBJ2-2; tentative D call: TRBD1 (6 bases). This CDR3 region has 15 residues. Germline V gives CDR1 SGHNT, CDR2 YENEEA. V lost 4 bases and J lost 4, with 13 bases in between. The CDR3 region has the DNA TGTGCCAGCAGCTCCTCCCTAGGGGGCACCGGGGAGCTGTTTTTT. It is translated as CASSSSLGGTGELFF.

V usage is TRBV6-5 and J usage is TRBJ2-7; D is unresolved. The CDR3 has 12 amino acids. Looked up from germline, CDR1 is MNHEY and CDR2 is SVGAGI. Deletions cut 4 bases from V and 3 bases from J, with 7 bases between. CDR3 DNA sequence: TGTGCCAGCAGTTCACTAAGCTACGAGCAGTACTTC. This codes for CASSSLSYEQYF.

V gene TRBV4-3 combines with J gene TRBJ2-7, with a tentative D call TRBD1 (6 bases). Germline V gives CDR1 LGHNA, CDR2 YSLEER. Trimming removed 3 bases from V and 2 bases from J, with 20 bases in between. The CDR3 runs 17 residues. CDR3 region: CASSQWGLRDTTYEQYF. In DNA form, the CDR3 reads TGCGCCAGCAGCCAGTGGGGCCTCCGGGACACAACCTACGAGCAGTACTTC.

The chain is built from TRBV11-2 and TRBJ2-3; D possibly corresponds to TRBD2 (6 bases). The CDR3 sequence is 14 residues long. Germline lookup yields CDR1 SGHAT and CDR2 FQNNGV. V lost 2 bases and J lost 6, with 12 bases in between. CDR3 in DNA: TGTGCCAGCAGCTTAACTCCTAGCGTCGATACGCAGTATTTT. Translating gives CASSLTPSVDTQYF.

This rearrangement joins TRBV2 to TRBJ1-5, with a tentative D call TRBD1 (5 bases). The length of the CDR3 is 14 residues. Germline V gene lookup returns CDR1 SNHLY and CDR2 FYNNEI. V was shortened by 6 bases and J by 0 bases, with 9 bases between the two germline ends. CDR3 residues: CASRGESSNQPQHF. In nucleotides, the CDR3 is TGTGCCAGCAGAGGGGAAAGTAGCAATCAGCCCCAGCATTTT.

This clone was seen a single time. The chain uses TRBV28 and TRBJ1-6, with a tentative D call TRBD1 (5 bases). With 4 bases removed from V and 7 bases from J, the gap between germline ends came to 14 bases. CDR3 length equals 15 residues. The germline gives CDR1 MDHEN, CDR2 SYDVKM. CDR3 bases: TGTGCCAGCAGTTCCGTAACGACAGCGAATTCACCCCTCCACTTT. It is translated as CASSSVTTANSPLHF.

Of note for this clone: Other DNA sequences in the sample encode the same CDR3. The V and J genes are TRBV4-3 and TRBJ1-3; D uncertain. The V and J ends lost 1 base and 0 bases respectively, with 7 bases between them. Germline lookup yields CDR1 LGHNA and CDR2 YSLEER. The CDR3 extends over 15 amino acids. CDR3 protein: CASSQGGSSGNTIYF. In nucleotides, the CDR3 is TGCGCCAGCAGCCAAGGAGGATCCTCTGGAAACACCATATATTTT.